Below are 13 T cell receptor beta chains sequenced from a single sample in a study of prognosis after radiotherapy for stage I lung cancer. The TCR beta CDR3 region was amplified from genomic DNA, with two rounds of multiplex PCR being used for the amplification. The authors ran first-round PCR with primers specific to each TRBV and TRBJ gene. TCRdb passed the multiplex PCR reads through MiXCR, listing each CDR3 protein once. Of about 47,000 distinct CDR3 sequences in the sample, under 45% are singletons; the top ten hold 9.2%. The specimen was PBMCs, collected before or after stereotactic body radiation therapy (not recorded which). These receptor sequences come from a donor over 45 with non-small cell lung cancer.

The V call is TRBV20-1, the J call TRBJ2-7, with D hard to call. V lost 4 bases, J lost 4 bases, and 8 bases lay in between. The CDR3 runs 11 residues. CDR1 is DFQATT and CDR2 is SNEGSKA in the germline V gene (reference sequence). CDR3 region: CSATQVYEQYF. CDR3 nucleotide sequence: TGCAGTGCTACTCAAGTATACGAGCAGTACTTC.

This clonotype was detected a few times. A read error may be the cause here, since a much bigger clone is one base away. The V call is TRBV6-2 or TRBV6-3, the J call TRBJ1-5, with a possible D match to TRBD1 (6 bases). The CDR3 length is 15 residues. V was trimmed by 6 bases and J by 5 bases, leaving 17 bases between them. CDR1 is MNHEY, CDR2 SVGEGT, per germline. The CDR3 region is CASRLMRAGDQPQHF. CDR3 sequence (DNA): TGTGCCAGCAGACTAATGCGGGCAGGGGATCAGCCCCAGCATTTT.

This clonotype was found many times. The V call is TRBV20-1, the J call TRBJ1-6, with 7 bases matching TRBD1. The germline V gene encodes CDR1 DFQATT and CDR2 SNEGSKA (reference sequence). The length of the CDR3 is 16 residues. The junction had 12 bases not matched to a gene; V was cut back by 1 base and J by 9 bases. The CDR3, as DNA: TGCAGTGCTAGAGCGGTAGTCAGGGGGTCGGGTTCACCCCTCCACTTT. It is translated as CSARAVVRGSGSPLHF.

In the case of this clonotype: This sequence is one base from a far larger clone and is likely a read error. The chain uses TRBV6-2 or TRBV6-3 and TRBJ1-5; no clear D gene. V was shortened by 11 bases and J by 3 bases, with 11 bases between the two germline ends. Germline V gene sequence: CDR1 MNHEY, CDR2 SVGEGT. The CDR3 consists of 12 residues. The CDR3 DNA is TGTGCCTCCAGTTTCGTCAATCAGCCCCAGCATTTT. It specifies CASSFVNQPQHF.

This clonotype appeared many times. The chain recombines TRBV18 with TRBJ2-7; 8 positions agree with TRBD1. This CDR3 has 16 residues. The J segment lost 1 base and the V segment lost 1 base, leaving 6 bases of the junction unmatched. CDR1 is KGHSH and CDR2 is LQKENI in the germline V gene. CDR3 sequence: CASSPLVDRVSYEQYF. CDR3 in DNA: TGTGCCAGCTCACCACTTGTGGACAGGGTTTCCTACGAGCAGTACTTC.

This clonotype was counted ten times or more. The chain employs TRBV7-2 and TRBJ2-5; no firm D call. The CDR3 is 11 residues long. Germline lookup yields CDR1 SGHTA and CDR2 FQGNSA. The V gene lost 2 bases and the J gene lost 5 bases, with 3 bases spanning the gap. The CDR3 protein is CASSLYETQYF. The CDR3, as DNA: TGTGCCAGCAGCTTATATGAGACCCAGTACTTC.

The table lists this clonotype with many counts. The chain employs TRBV19 and TRBJ2-6; tentatively, D is TRBD1 or TRBD2 (5 bases each). This CDR3 region has 15 residues. V gave up 4 bases and J gave up 0 bases, with 7 bases separating them. CDR1 is LNHDA and CDR2 is SQIVND in the germline V gene (reference sequence). The CDR3 here is CASSRDRSGANVLTF. In DNA, the CDR3 is TGTGCCAGTAGTAGGGACCGCTCTGGGGCCAACGTCCTGACTTTC.

This clonotype was detected many times. This chain uses TRBV11-2 with TRBJ1-1, with TRBD1 identical over 7 bases. V was clipped by 4 bases and J by 0 bases; unmatched bases: 8. The CDR3 runs to 16 residues. Looked up from germline, CDR1 is SGHAT and CDR2 is FQNNGV. CDR3 protein: CASSSTGWGMNTEAFF. Here the CDR3 DNA reads TGTGCCAGCAGCTCGACAGGGTGGGGGATGAACACTGAAGCTTTCTTT.

This clonotype was found a few times. The V gene is TRBV5-5, the J gene TRBJ1-2; D is unresolved. Germline loops: CDR1 SGHKS, CDR2 YYEKEE (reference sequence). This CDR3 is 14 amino acids long. Between the trimmed V and J ends, which lost 4 bases and 5 bases, there was a span of 15 bases. CDR3 protein: CASSAVLGWYGYTF. The CDR3 DNA reads as TGTGCCAGCAGCGCGGTACTCGGGTGGTATGGCTACACCTTC.

V gene TRBV7-9 combines with J gene TRBJ1-3; 7 nucleotides line up with TRBD1. Germline V gives CDR1 SEHNR, CDR2 FQNEAQ (reference sequence). CDR3 length: 15 residues. V lost 5 bases to trimming and J lost 3 bases; unmatched junction nucleotides: 7. The CDR3, as DNA: TGTGCCAGCAGCGTTACAGGGGATCGTGGAAACACCATATATTTT. Translating it yields CASSVTGDRGNTIYF.

The chain employs TRBV7-9 and TRBJ2-6, with D perhaps TRBD1 (6 bases). Germline V lookup: CDR1 SEHNR, CDR2 FQNEAQ (reference sequence). CDR3 size: 18 residues. V lost 0 bases, J lost 5 bases, and 17 bases lay in between. Here the CDR3 DNA reads TGTGCCAGCAGCTTAGCGGTGGCAGGGTGGGGGCGGGCCAACGTCCTGACTTTC. Protein sequence: CASSLAVAGWGRANVLTF.

The V gene is TRBV10-3, the J gene TRBJ2-2; D may be TRBD2 (6 bases). Germline V gives CDR1 ENHRY, CDR2 SYGVKD. V was clipped by 4 bases and J by 4 bases, with 13 bases between them. This CDR3 contains 15 residues. The CDR3 coding sequence is TGTGCCATCAGTGGAGGCGGGACGGGCACCGGGGAGCTGTTTTTT. Translation gives CAISGGGTGTGELFF.

This clonotype was recorded at least ten times. Possible read error: a much larger clone is one base away. This chain uses TRBV11-3 with TRBJ2-7; TRBD2 is a possible D gene (7 bases). This CDR3 spans 14 amino acids. Between the trimmed V and J ends, which lost 2 bases and 5 bases, there was a span of 13 bases. Germline CDR1 reads SGHNT; CDR2 reads YENEEA. The CDR3 DNA follows: TGTGCCAGCAGCTTATCTGCGGGGGCCCACGAGCAGTACTTC. As protein: CASSLSAGAHEQYF.